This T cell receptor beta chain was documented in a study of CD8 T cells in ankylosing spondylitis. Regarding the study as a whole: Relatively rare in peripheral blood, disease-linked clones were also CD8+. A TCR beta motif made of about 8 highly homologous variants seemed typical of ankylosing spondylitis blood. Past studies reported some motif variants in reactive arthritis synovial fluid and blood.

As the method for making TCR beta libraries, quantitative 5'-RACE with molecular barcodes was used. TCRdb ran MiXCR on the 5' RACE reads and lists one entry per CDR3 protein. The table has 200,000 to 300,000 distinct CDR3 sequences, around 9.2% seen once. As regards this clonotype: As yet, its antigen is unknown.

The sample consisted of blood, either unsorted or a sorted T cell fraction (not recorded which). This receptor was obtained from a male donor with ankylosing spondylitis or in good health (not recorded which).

Here the CDR3 reads CAISEKSDQPQHF. CDR3 nucleotides: TGTGCCATCAGTGAGAAAAGCGATCAGCCCCAGCATTTT. The chain joins TRBV10-3 to TRBJ1-5; unclear D gene. V was clipped by 2 bases and J by 5 bases, with 7 bases between them. CDR1 and CDR2 from the germline V gene are ENHRY and SYGVKD. CDR3 length: 13 amino acids.